This is a list of T cell receptor beta chains from one sample in a study of molecular identifiers for immune sequencing clone quantification. From the PCR reads, TCRdb called clonotypes with MiXCR, one entry per CDR3 protein. This table holds hundreds of thousands of distinct CDR3 sequences, roughly 23% found once. What was sequenced was naive CD8+ T cells from blood, with Jurkat cell RNA spiked in. These receptor sequences come from a human donor in good health. Some libraries in this study had Jurkat cell RNA spiked in. Both conserved end residues are part of each CDR3. A D gene is named only where the DNA matches it firmly. Clone size appears in some rows only: once, few, many, or a class for an expanded clone.

D gene	V gene	clone size	J gene	CDR3 protein	CDR3 DNA
-	TRBV2	-	TRBJ2-7	CASGGQYYEQYF	TGTGCCAGCGGTGGACAGTACTACGAGCAGTACTTC
TRBD2	TRBV2	few	TRBJ2-2	CASTTSPAGELFF	TGTGCCAGCACGACTAGCCCCGCCGGGGAGCTGTTTTTT
-	TRBV9	-	TRBJ2-6	CASSVGGGTLAGANVLTF	TGTGCCAGCAGCGTAGGAGGTGGCACTTTGGCTGGGGCCAACGTCCTGACTTTC
-	TRBV9	many	TRBJ1-1	CASSVVRGAAEAFF	TGTGCCAGCAGCGTAGTTCGAGGGGCAGCTGAAGCTTTCTTT
TRBD2	TRBV24-1	-	TRBJ2-1	CATRPGGGNEQFF	TGTGCCACCAGGCCGGGGGGGGGCAATGAGCAGTTCTTC
-	TRBV30	-	TRBJ2-3	CAWSVGAQSTDTQYF	TGTGCCTGGAGTGTGGGGGCCCAAAGCACAGATACGCAGTATTTT
-	TRBV6-1	many	TRBJ2-7	CASSENGAYEQYF	TGTGCCAGCAGTGAAAACGGAGCCTACGAGCAGTACTTC
-	TRBV18	many	TRBJ2-7	CASSDTGSPYEQYF	TGTGCCAGCTCAGACACCGGGAGCCCCTACGAGCAGTACTTC
-	TRBV6-2/TRBV6-3	many	TRBJ2-2	CASSYINTGELFF	TGTGCCAGCAGTTACATCAACACCGGGGAGCTGTTTTTT
-	TRBV6-5	many	TRBJ2-7	CASSSARGNYEQYF	TGTGCCAGCAGTTCGGCCAGGGGTAACTACGAGCAGTACTTC
-	TRBV6-2/TRBV6-3	many	TRBJ1-1	CASSNPHPEAFF	TGTGCCAGCAGTAATCCCCACCCTGAAGCTTTCTTT
-	TRBV27	-	TRBJ2-1	CASSLVNPYNEQFF	TGTGCCAGCAGTTTGGTCAACCCCTACAATGAGCAGTTCTTC
-	TRBV30	-	TRBJ2-4	CAWSVGENIQYF	TGTGCCTGGAGTGTAGGAGAAAACATTCAGTACTTC
-	TRBV27	-	TRBJ1-1	CASMPLWANTEAFF	TGTGCCAGCATGCCCCTCTGGGCGAACACTGAAGCTTTCTTT
TRBD2	TRBV29-1	many	TRBJ2-1	CSVDGTSGGDYNEQFF	TGCAGCGTTGACGGGACTAGCGGGGGGGATTACAATGAGCAGTTCTTC
TRBD1	TRBV25-1	-	TRBJ2-7	CASRTGKEQYF	TGTGCCAGCCGGACAGGGAAAGAGCAGTACTTC
-	TRBV12-3/TRBV12-4	many	TRBJ2-5	CASRWDTQETQYF	TGTGCCAGCAGATGGGACACCCAAGAGACCCAGTACTTC
-	TRBV13	few	TRBJ1-3	CASSLRSGNTIYF	TGTGCCAGCAGCTTAAGATCTGGAAACACCATATATTTT
-	TRBV4-3	few	TRBJ2-7	CASSQGAGSGLEQYF	TGCGCCAGCAGCCAAGGGGCAGGGTCCGGCCTCGAGCAGTACTTC
-	TRBV2	-	TRBJ2-3	CASSGQVVVSTDTQYF	TGTGCCAGCAGCGGACAAGTGGTGGTGAGCACAGATACGCAGTATTTT
TRBD1	TRBV20-1	few	TRBJ2-3	CSADDRGRTDTQYF	TGCAGTGCAGACGACAGGGGTAGGACAGATACGCAGTATTTT
TRBD2	TRBV27	-	TRBJ2-3	CASSLSRGRSGRATPPNTQYF	TGTGCCAGCAGTTTAAGCAGGGGGAGGAGCGGGAGGGCCACCCCCCCGAATACGCAGTATTTT
-	TRBV5-1	many	TRBJ2-7	CASSLGGVGGDEQYF	TGCGCCAGCAGCTTGGGCGGCGTAGGTGGGGACGAGCAGTACTTC
TRBD2	TRBV6-2/TRBV6-3	few	TRBJ2-5	CASTPLAGGEETQYF	TGTGCCAGCACCCCACTAGCGGGGGGGGAAGAGACCCAGTACTTC
-	TRBV11-2	many	TRBJ2-5	CASSALELQETQYF	TGTGCCAGCAGTGCTCTGGAGCTCCAAGAGACCCAGTACTTC
TRBD1	TRBV11-2	-	TRBJ2-5	CASSSTGIQETQYF	TGTGCCAGCAGCTCGACAGGGATCCAAGAGACCCAGTACTTC
TRBD2	TRBV7-9	-	TRBJ2-1	CASSPLGGGSLSKQFF	TGTGCCAGCAGCCCCCTCGGCGGGGGATCGCTCAGTAAGCAGTTCTTC
-	TRBV29-1	many	TRBJ1-1	CSVVPGNTEAFF	TGCAGCGTTGTCCCCGGAAACACTGAAGCTTTCTTT
TRBD2	TRBV20-1	-	TRBJ2-1	CSASESGSDGYNEQFF	TGCAGTGCTAGTGAGAGCGGGAGTGATGGGTACAATGAGCAGTTCTTC
TRBD1	TRBV15	-	TRBJ2-1	CATSPYRQGYYNEQLF	TGTGCCACCAGCCCCTATAGACAGGGTTACTACAATGAGCAGCTCTTC
-	TRBV10-1	-	TRBJ2-7	CARYDTYYEQYF	TGCGCCCGATACGACACCTACTACGAGCAGTACTTC
-	TRBV6-5	few	TRBJ2-7	CASSPQISSPYEQYF	TGTGCCAGCAGTCCACAGATCAGTAGTCCCTACGAGCAGTACTTC
-	TRBV9	-	TRBJ2-1	CASSVYSNEQFF	TGTGCCAGCAGCGTATACTCGAATGAGCAGTTCTTC
-	TRBV19	few	TRBJ2-1	CASSPLADLSYNEQFF	TGTGCCAGTAGTCCTCTGGCTGACTTGTCCTACAATGAGCAGTTCTTC
-	TRBV10-1	-	TRBJ2-3	CASSEYQAGYTDTQYF	TGCGCCAGCAGTGAGTACCAGGCTGGGTACACAGATACGCAGTATTTT
-	TRBV6-2/TRBV6-3	-	TRBJ2-5	CASSNLGRIQEPQYF	TGTGCCAGCAGTAACCTCGGACGGATCCAAGAGCCCCAGTACTTC
TRBD1	TRBV20-1	-	TRBJ2-7	CSARPIPGQGGYEQYF	TGCAGTGCTAGACCGATCCCGGGACAGGGAGGTTACGAGCAGTACTTC
TRBD2	TRBV30	-	TRBJ2-7	CAWGTTREGYEQYF	TGTGCCTGGGGGACGACGAGGGAGGGCTACGAGCAGTACTTC
TRBD2	TRBV6-2/TRBV6-3	-	TRBJ2-7	CASSQPLAGVPNEQYF	TGTGCCAGCAGTCAGCCCCTAGCGGGGGTTCCGAACGAGCAGTACTTC
-	TRBV19	-	TRBJ1-5	CASSIDRDENQPQHF	TGTGCCAGTAGTATAGATCGAGATGAGAATCAGCCCCAGCATTTT
-	TRBV12-3/TRBV12-4	few	TRBJ1-3	CATSRGTPRNTIYF	TGTGCCACTTCGAGGGGCACCCCCCGAAACACCATATATTTT
-	TRBV7-9	-	TRBJ2-7	CASSFPSGGPYEQYF	TGTGCCAGCAGCTTTCCTTCCGGGGGCCCCTACGAGCAGTACTTC
-	TRBV20-1	many	TRBJ2-6	CSASDGPGANVLTF	TGCAGTGCTAGTGACGGACCTGGGGCCAACGTCCTGACTTTC
-	TRBV18	few	TRBJ2-1	CASSPDWQGLYNEQFF	TGTGCCAGCTCACCCGACTGGCAGGGCCTCTACAATGAGCAGTTCTTC
TRBD2	TRBV30	-	TRBJ2-1	CAWSGGGSSLDEQFF	TGTGCCTGGAGTGGCGGGGGTTCATCCCTCGATGAGCAGTTCTTC
-	TRBV30	many	TRBJ2-7	CAWEPEGSSYEQYF	TGTGCTTGGGAGCCTGAGGGATCCTCCTACGAGCAGTACTTC